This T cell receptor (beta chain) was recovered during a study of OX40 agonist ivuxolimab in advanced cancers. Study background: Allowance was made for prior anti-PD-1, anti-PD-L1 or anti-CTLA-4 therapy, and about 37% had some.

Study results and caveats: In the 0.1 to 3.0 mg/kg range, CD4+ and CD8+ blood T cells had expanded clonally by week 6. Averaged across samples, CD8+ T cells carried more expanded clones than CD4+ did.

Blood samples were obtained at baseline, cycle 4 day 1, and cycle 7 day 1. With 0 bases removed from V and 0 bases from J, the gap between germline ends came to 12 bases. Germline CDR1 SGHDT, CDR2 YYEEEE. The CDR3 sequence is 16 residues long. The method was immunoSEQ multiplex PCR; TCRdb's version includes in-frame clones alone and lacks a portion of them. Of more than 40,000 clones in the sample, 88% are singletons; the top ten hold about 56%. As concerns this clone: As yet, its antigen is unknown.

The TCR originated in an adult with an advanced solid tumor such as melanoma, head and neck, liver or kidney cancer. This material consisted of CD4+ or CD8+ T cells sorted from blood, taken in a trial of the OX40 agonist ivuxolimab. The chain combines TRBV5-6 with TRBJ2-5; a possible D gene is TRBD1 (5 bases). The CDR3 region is CASSLGSPGHQETQYF. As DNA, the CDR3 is TGTGCCAGCAGCTTGGGTTCTCCAGGGCACCAAGAGACCCAGTACTTC. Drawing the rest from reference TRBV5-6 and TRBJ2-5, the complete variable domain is DAGVTQSPTHLIKTRGQQVTLRCSPKSGHDTVSWYQQALGQGPQFIFQYYEEEERQRGNFPDRFSGHQFPNYSSELNVNALLLGDSALYLCASSLGSPGHQETQYFGPGTRLLVL.